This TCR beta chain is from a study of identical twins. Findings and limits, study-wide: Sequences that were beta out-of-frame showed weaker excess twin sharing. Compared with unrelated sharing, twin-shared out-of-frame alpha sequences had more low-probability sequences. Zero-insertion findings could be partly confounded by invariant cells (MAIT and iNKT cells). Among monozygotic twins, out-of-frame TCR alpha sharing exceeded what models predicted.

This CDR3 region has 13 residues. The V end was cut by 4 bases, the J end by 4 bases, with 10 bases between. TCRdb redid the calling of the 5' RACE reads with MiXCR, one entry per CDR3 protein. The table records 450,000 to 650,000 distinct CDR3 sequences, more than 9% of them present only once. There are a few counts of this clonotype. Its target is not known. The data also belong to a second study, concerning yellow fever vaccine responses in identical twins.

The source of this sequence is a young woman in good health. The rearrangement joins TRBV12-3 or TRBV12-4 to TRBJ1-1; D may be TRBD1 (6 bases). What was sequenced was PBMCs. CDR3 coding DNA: TGTGCCAGCAGTTGGACAGAGGGCACTGAAGCTTTCTTT. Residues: CASSWTEGTEAFF.